One sample yielded the 28 T cell receptor beta chains listed below, sequenced in a study of T cell repertoires in cytomegalovirus infection. Each CDR3 protein gets one entry after TCRdb re-called the reads with MiXCR. The table has under 350,000 distinct CDR3 sequences, about a tenth seen once. The sample comprised PBMCs. The source of these receptors is a human donor in good health (CMV status not recorded). Some clones in this sample may be carry-over from other donors' samples.

In this sample, this clonotype turned up many times. The chain combines TRBV11-2 with TRBJ2-6; 7 bases are shared with TRBD1. The CDR3 has 16 amino acids. V dropped 5 bases and J dropped 0; count of bases not matched to a gene: 4. Germline V gene sequence: CDR1 SGHAT, CDR2 FQNNGV. The CDR3 loop reads CASSAGGNSGANVLTF. In DNA, the CDR3 is TGTGCCAGCAGCGCAGGGGGAAACTCTGGGGCCAACGTCCTGACTTTC. Based on the CDR3 plus reference TRBV11-2 and TRBJ2-6, the full variable domain is EAGVAQSPRYKIIEKRQSVAFWCNPISGHATLYWYQQILGQGPKLLIQFQNNGVVDDSQLPKDRFSAERLKGVDSTLKIQPAKLEDSAVYLCASSAGGNSGANVLTFGAGSRLTVL.

In this sample, this clonotype turned up many times. The CDR3 nucleotides are TGTGCCAGCAGTTTGCTAGATACGCAGTATTTT. Translating it yields CASSLLDTQYF. The genes are TRBV12-3 or TRBV12-4 and TRBJ2-3; D not certain. The CDR3 is made up of 11 amino acids. V lost 3 bases and J lost 5, with 3 bases in between.

This clonotype has just a few counts. In nucleotides, the CDR3 is TGTGCCAGCAGCCAAGATTCCGGGGCCGGGATTAGAAACACCATATATTTT. Protein product: CASSQDSGAGIRNTIYF. The V gene is TRBV14, the J gene TRBJ1-3; weak D call: TRBD1 (5 bases). The germline gives CDR1 SGHDN, CDR2 FVKESK. The V and J ends lost 0 bases and 5 bases respectively, with 17 bases between them. This CDR3 comprises 17 residues.

The table lists this clonotype with many counts. J is TRBJ2-2 and V is TRBV10-3; a weak D match, TRBD1 (6 bases). CDR1 is ENHRY and CDR2 is SYGVKD in the germline V gene. V lost 8 bases to trimming and J lost 1 base, with 14 bases between them. CDR3 length equals 15 residues. The DNA of the CDR3 is TGTGCCATCTCCGGACAGAAGGAGAACACCGGGGAGCTGTTTTTT. Translating it yields CAISGQKENTGELFF.

This clonotype was seen repeatedly, ten times or more. The CDR3 spells CASSDPGQGPTEQYF. The CDR3 DNA is TGCGCCAGCAGTGACCCGGGACAGGGCCCTACCGAGCAGTACTTC. The gene calls are TRBV10-1 and TRBJ2-7; 9 nucleotides match TRBD1. Germline V CDR1 and CDR2: WNHNN, SYGVQD (reference sequence). CDR3 length: 15 amino acids. The ends lost 3 bases at V and 6 bases at J; junction bases unmatched: 9.

To note about this clonotype: A much larger clone lies one base from this, so it may be a read error. The chain links TRBV20-1 to TRBJ2-3; 7 bases match TRBD1. CDR3 length: 13 amino acids. Germline V gene lookup returns CDR1 DFQATT and CDR2 SNEGSKA (reference sequence). CDR3 region: CSARVRRTGTQYF. The CDR3 bases are TGCAGTGCTAGAGTTAGAAGGACAGGTACGCAGTATTTT.

This clonotype has ten or more counts. The gene calls are TRBV11-2 and TRBJ2-3, with 10 bases aligning to TRBD2. Germline V gene data show CDR1 as SGHAT and CDR2 as FQNNGV. The CDR3 spans 16 residues. J was trimmed by 3 bases and V by 4 bases; bases with no gene match: 7. The CDR3 nucleotides are TGTGCCAGCAGCTCGGGACTAGCGAGACCGACAGATACGCAGTATTTT. Its translation is CASSSGLARPTDTQYF.

This clonotype was found many times. CDR3 residues: CASRPFGRDNQPQHF. As DNA, the CDR3 is TGTGCCAGCAGACCCTTCGGAAGGGACAATCAGCCCCAGCATTTT. The chain carries TRBV6-2 or TRBV6-3 and TRBJ1-5; D unresolved. The CDR3 covers 15 residues. Per germline, CDR1 MNHEY and CDR2 SVGEGT. Trimming removed 6 bases at V and 3 bases at J, with 15 bases between.

This clonotype occurred many times. The J gene is TRBJ2-7, the V gene TRBV6-5; 8 bases line up with TRBD1. The V gene end was trimmed by 2 bases and the J gene end by 2 bases; junction bases not matched to a gene: 2. The CDR3 length is 14 residues. The germline V gene encodes CDR1 MNHEY and CDR2 SVGAGI. CDR3 residues: CASSYRQGPYEQYF. The CDR3 DNA reads as TGTGCCAGCAGTTACCGACAGGGGCCCTACGAGCAGTACTTC.

This clonotype was observed many times. The V gene is TRBV28, the J gene TRBJ2-1; TRBD2 is a possible D gene (7 bases). This CDR3 region has 13 residues. Trimming took off 7 bases at V and 3 bases at J, with 10 bases between the two ends. From germline, CDR1 is MDHEN and CDR2 SYDVKM. CDR3 amino acids: CASTGGHYNEQFF. Here the CDR3 DNA reads TGTGCCAGCACCGGGGGGCACTACAATGAGCAGTTCTTC.

This clonotype was found many times. The DNA of the CDR3 is TGTGCCAGCAGCCCAGGGGGGGGGTACTACAATGAGCAGTTCTTC. As protein: CASSPGGGYYNEQFF. The chain links TRBV7-9 to TRBJ2-1; the D call may be TRBD1 or TRBD2 (7 bases each). The CDR3 loop spans 15 amino acids. Germline assignment: CDR1 SEHNR and CDR2 FQNEAQ (reference sequence). V gave up 5 bases and J gave up 3 bases, with 14 bases separating them.

The rearrangement joins TRBV27 to TRBJ1-2; tentative D call: TRBD1 (5 bases). This CDR3 is built from 14 residues. V lost 1 base to trimming and J lost 4 bases, with 10 bases between them. Germline loops: CDR1 MNHEY, CDR2 SMNVEV (reference sequence). CDR3 sequence (DNA): TGTGCCAGCAGTTTATTTTCCGGGACCTATGGCTACACCTTC. It encodes CASSLFSGTYGYTF.

This clonotype was picked up many times. The rearrangement uses TRBV12-3 or TRBV12-4 and TRBJ2-2; maybe TRBD1 (6 bases). The CDR3 contains 14 residues. Trimming shortened V by 7 bases and J by 6 bases, and 15 bases separated the two germline ends. CDR3 nucleotide sequence: TGTGCCAGCACAGCGACAGGAGCGTCCGGGGAGCTGTTTTTT. It specifies CASTATGASGELFF.

This clonotype was seen ten or more times. The genes are TRBV7-8 and TRBJ2-1; D is perhaps TRBD1 (7 bases). Germline CDR1 and CDR2: SGHVS and FQNEAQ. Trimming shortened V by 8 bases and J by 4 bases, and 27 bases separated the two germline ends. This CDR3 has 18 residues. The chain's CDR3 is CASLPGGRGNKPYNEQFF. In nucleotides, the CDR3 is TGTGCCAGCCTCCCAGGGGGGCGGGGAAACAAACCGTACAATGAGCAGTTCTTC. Full variable domain (missing parts from reference TRBV7-8 and TRBJ2-1): GAGVSQSPRYKVAKRGQDVALRCDPISGHVSLFWYQQALGQGPEFLTYFQNEAQLDKSGLPSDRFFAERPEGSVSTLKIQRTQQEDSAVYLCASLPGGRGNKPYNEQFFGPGTRLTVL.

This clonotype has more than one count but fewer than ten. The chain carries TRBV7-2 and TRBJ2-2; 8 nucleotides agree with TRBD1. Germline V gene lookup returns CDR1 SGHTA and CDR2 FQGNSA. The CDR3 sequence is 16 residues long. V lost 4 bases, J lost 0 bases, and 4 bases stayed unmatched. The CDR3 nucleotides are TGTGCCAGCAGCTCCGGGACAGGTCCGAACACCGGGGAGCTGTTTTTT. This translates into CASSSGTGPNTGELFF.

The rearrangement joins TRBV20-1 to TRBJ2-4, with 10 bases identical to TRBD2. In germline, CDR1 is DFQATT, CDR2 SNEGSKA (reference sequence). The CDR3 covers 18 residues. V dropped 5 bases and J dropped 1; count of bases not matched to a gene: 14. CDR3 nucleotides: TGCAGTGCTCCGACTATAGCGGGGGGCATTATGGCCAAAAACATTCAGTACTTC. Amino acids: CSAPTIAGGIMAKNIQYF.

This clonotype was observed at least ten times. The chain joins TRBV7-2 to TRBJ1-4, with 9 bases that match TRBD1. J was trimmed by 8 bases and V by 5 bases; bases with no gene match: 9. The CDR3 runs 15 residues. Germline-derived CDR1 and CDR2 are SGHTA and FQGNSA. The CDR3 nucleotides are TGTGCCAGCAGCCAACTCGGGACAGGGCGGGAAAAACTGTTTTTT. Translation: CASSQLGTGREKLFF.

V gene TRBV19 combines with J gene TRBJ2-1, with D tentatively TRBD2 (7 bases). From germline, CDR1 is LNHDA and CDR2 SQIVND (reference sequence). The CDR3 is made up of 15 amino acids. Trimming removed 6 bases at V and 9 bases at J, with 21 bases between. CDR3 region: CASSLHLGGPSEQFF. For the CDR3, the DNA is TGTGCCAGTAGCCTACATCTGGGGGGGCCGAGTGAGCAGTTCTTC.

This clonotype was seen repeatedly, ten times or more. The rearrangement uses TRBV28 and TRBJ1-2; the D is unclear. This CDR3 has 11 residues. Deletions cut 6 bases from V and 9 bases from J, with 11 bases between. Looked up from germline, CDR1 is MDHEN and CDR2 is SYDVKM. The CDR3 DNA reads as TGTGCCAGCAGCAACCAGGAACGCTACACCTTC. Translating gives CASSNQERYTF.

The V gene is TRBV3-1, the J gene TRBJ1-6, with D hard to call. Germline V gene lookup returns CDR1 LGHDT and CDR2 YNNKEL (reference sequence). This CDR3 has 19 residues. The germline V and J ends were trimmed by 3 bases and 3 bases, with 21 bases remaining between them. CDR3 region: CASSQGSGRKNGYNSPLHF. DNA of the CDR3: TGTGCCAGCAGCCAGGGATCCGGGCGTAAGAATGGCTATAATTCACCCCTCCACTTT.

Ten or more counts support this clonotype. V usage is TRBV7-9 and J usage is TRBJ1-5; D uncertain. This CDR3 has 13 residues. Trimming took off 7 bases at V and 5 bases at J, with 12 bases between the two ends. Germline CDR1 reads SEHNR; CDR2 reads FQNEAQ (reference sequence). CDR3 in DNA: TGTGCCAGCACCTACGGACTGTATCAGCCCCAGCATTTT. Translating it yields CASTYGLYQPQHF.

This clonotype was seen many times. This chain uses TRBV15 with TRBJ2-5; D ambiguous. The V gene's germline CDR1 is LNHNV and CDR2 YYDKDF (reference sequence). There are 12 residues in the CDR3. Trimming pared 0 bases from V and 6 bases from J, leaving 5 bases between. The CDR3 region has the DNA TGTGCCACCAGCAGAGATACGCAGACCCAGTACTTC. Amino acid sequence: CATSRDTQTQYF. Drawing the rest from reference TRBV15 and TRBJ2-5, the complete variable domain is DAMVIQNPRYQVTQFGKPVTLSCSQTLNHNVMYWYQQKSSQAPKLLFHYYDKDFNNEADTPDNFQSRRPNTSFCFLDIRSPGLGDTAMYLCATSRDTQTQYFGPGTRLLVL.

This clonotype was seen at least ten times. This chain connects TRBV6-4 to TRBJ2-3; 11 positions agree with TRBD2. Looked up from germline, CDR1 is MRHNA and CDR2 is SNTAGT. The CDR3 contains 17 residues. With 0 bases clipped from V and 5 bases from J, the junction kept 7 bases outside the gene matches. CDR3 sequence (DNA): TGTGCCAGCAGTGACTCGAGACTAGCGGGGCCGGAAGATACGCAGTATTTT. It is translated as CASSDSRLAGPEDTQYF.

This clonotype was detected many times. The V gene is TRBV6-2 or TRBV6-3, the J gene TRBJ2-2; unclear D gene. The CDR3 spans 15 residues. CDR1 and CDR2 from the germline V gene are MNHEY and SVGEGT. V gave up 7 bases and J gave up 4 bases, with 16 bases separating them. The CDR3 DNA reads as TGTGCCAGCAAAGAGACCCCCGGCGGCACCGGGGAGCTGTTTTTT. Translated: CASKETPGGTGELFF.

This clonotype was seen repeatedly, ten times or more. The rearrangement joins TRBV6-6 to TRBJ1-4, with unresolved D. V was clipped by 2 bases and J by 8 bases, with 18 bases between them. Germline values: CDR1 MNHNY, CDR2 SVGAGI (reference sequence). The CDR3 sequence is 16 residues long. Here the CDR3 DNA reads TGTGCCAGCAGTTACGAAGGACCAACCCTTCCCGAAAAACTGTTTTTT. It specifies CASSYEGPTLPEKLFF.

This clonotype has ten or more counts. The chain uses TRBV7-9 and TRBJ2-7; no clear D gene. Trimming pared 6 bases from V and 0 bases from J, leaving 12 bases between. Per the germline V gene, CDR1 is SEHNR and CDR2 is FQNEAQ (reference sequence). The CDR3 consists of 14 residues. The CDR3 nucleotides are TGTGCCAGCAGTCCCCGGCAGAGCTCCTACGAGCAGTACTTC. It specifies CASSPRQSSYEQYF.

This rearrangement joins TRBV28 to TRBJ2-7; 9 bases match TRBD1. V gave up 5 bases and J gave up 0 bases; unmatched junction bases: 2. The germline CDR1 and CDR2 sequences are MDHEN and SYDVKM. There are 14 residues in the CDR3. The CDR3, as DNA: TGTGCCAGCAGTGGGACAGGGTCCTCCTACGAGCAGTACGTC. This codes for CASSGTGSSYEQYV.

This clonotype was detected many times. The chain uses TRBV12-3 or TRBV12-4 and TRBJ2-3; 9 nucleotides match TRBD1. This CDR3 has 15 residues. V dropped 5 bases and J dropped 2; count of bases not matched to a gene: 5. CDR3 sequence reads: CASSPRDRVTDTQYF. CDR3 nucleotide sequence: TGTGCCAGCAGTCCCCGGGACAGGGTCACAGATACGCAGTATTTT.